This T cell receptor (beta chain) emerged from a study of HIV-infected patients and healthy controls. Germline CDR1 SGHRS, CDR2 YFSETQ. This CDR3 is built from 15 residues. With V trimmed by 3 bases and J by 2 bases, 4 bases remained unmatched. No cell fractionation was done, so the repertoire covers all unsorted peripheral blood T cells. Alpha and beta constant-region primers primed reverse transcription of approximately 460 ng RNA. Separate chain-specific third strand synthesis with multiplexing indices produced the alpha and beta libraries. Using its own MiXCR run on the 5' RACE reads, TCRdb lists one record per CDR3 protein. This sample has 5,500 to 7,000 distinct CDR3 sequences; 20% to 25% occur once, and the top ten carry around 25%. This clonotype was seen at least ten times.

The TCR originated in an adult with HIV infection. The sequencing here drew on blood, taken before antiretroviral therapy. The J gene is TRBJ1-5, the V gene TRBV5-1; 8 nucleotides agree with TRBD1. CDR3 loop: CASSWTGTGNQPQHF. In DNA form, the CDR3 reads TGCGCCAGCAGCTGGACAGGGACGGGCAATCAGCCCCAGCATTTT.